The text below deals with one TCR beta chain. As yet, its antigen is unknown. Germline trimming cut 3 bases from V and 4 bases from J; bases unmatched to any gene: 12. The CDR3 is made up of 17 amino acids. Germline CDR1 and CDR2: MGHRA and YSYEKL. Sequencing was performed with immunoSEQ multiplex PCR; in TCRdb, only in-frame clones are kept and a portion is missing. The sample has about 140,000 clones, roughly 88% seen once. The data originate from a study of T cell responses to AZD1222 COVID-19 vaccine. The study, taken as a whole, reports: Females made up more of the donors, who were largely white British, and clonal diversity may have come out too low.

The sample was peripheral blood, taken on day 0 of AZD1222 vaccination. V usage is TRBV4-1 and J usage is TRBJ1-5; 7 nucleotides align to TRBD1. This sequence originates from an adult in good health. The CDR3 DNA is TGCGCCAGCAGCCAGTATCTCCGGGACAGCTTTAATCAGCCCCAGCATTTT. This gives the protein CASSQYLRDSFNQPQHF.